This T cell receptor (beta chain) was identified during a study of PD-1 blockade in classical Hodgkin lymphoma. Study-wide findings and caveats: Reported baseline diversity: healthy donors highest, relapsed/refractory patients lowest.

As to this clone: Its antigen is still unknown.

Time point noted: newly diagnosed, previously untreated cHL patient sample. V was trimmed by 0 bases and J by 7 bases, leaving 12 bases between them. CDR1 and CDR2 (germline): GTSNPN, SVGIG (reference sequence). The CDR3 contains 13 residues. Profiled with immunoSEQ multiplex PCR; TCRdb holds only in-frame clones, not every one. The sample lists 20,000 to 25,000 clones; approximately 94% were seen once. The chain employs TRBV30 and TRBJ1-1, with a possible D match to TRBD1 (5 bases). This TCR was sampled from a human donor with classical Hodgkin lymphoma. Sequenced input: peripheral blood mononuclear cells (PBMCs). Written as DNA, the CDR3 is TGTGCCTGGAGTGTACAAGGGGACCGTGAAGCTTTCTTT. This gives the protein CAWSVQGDREAFF.